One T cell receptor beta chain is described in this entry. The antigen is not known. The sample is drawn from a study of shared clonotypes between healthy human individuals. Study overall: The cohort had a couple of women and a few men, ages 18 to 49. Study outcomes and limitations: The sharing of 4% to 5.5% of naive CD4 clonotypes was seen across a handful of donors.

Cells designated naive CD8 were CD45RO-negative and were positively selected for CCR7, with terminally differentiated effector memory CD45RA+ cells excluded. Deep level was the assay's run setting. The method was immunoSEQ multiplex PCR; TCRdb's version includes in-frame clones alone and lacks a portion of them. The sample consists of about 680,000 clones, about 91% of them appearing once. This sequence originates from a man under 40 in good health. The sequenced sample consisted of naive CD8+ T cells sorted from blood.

The CDR3 DNA sequence: TGTGCCAGCACCCCCCATACCCCGGACAAAAACATTCAGTACTTC. It translates to CASTPHTPDKNIQYF. V gene TRBV7-2 combines with J gene TRBJ2-4; no definite D call. Germline V gene data show CDR1 as SGHTA and CDR2 as FQGNSA. This CDR3 comprises 15 residues. The V end was cut by 7 bases, the J end by 3 bases, with 16 bases between.